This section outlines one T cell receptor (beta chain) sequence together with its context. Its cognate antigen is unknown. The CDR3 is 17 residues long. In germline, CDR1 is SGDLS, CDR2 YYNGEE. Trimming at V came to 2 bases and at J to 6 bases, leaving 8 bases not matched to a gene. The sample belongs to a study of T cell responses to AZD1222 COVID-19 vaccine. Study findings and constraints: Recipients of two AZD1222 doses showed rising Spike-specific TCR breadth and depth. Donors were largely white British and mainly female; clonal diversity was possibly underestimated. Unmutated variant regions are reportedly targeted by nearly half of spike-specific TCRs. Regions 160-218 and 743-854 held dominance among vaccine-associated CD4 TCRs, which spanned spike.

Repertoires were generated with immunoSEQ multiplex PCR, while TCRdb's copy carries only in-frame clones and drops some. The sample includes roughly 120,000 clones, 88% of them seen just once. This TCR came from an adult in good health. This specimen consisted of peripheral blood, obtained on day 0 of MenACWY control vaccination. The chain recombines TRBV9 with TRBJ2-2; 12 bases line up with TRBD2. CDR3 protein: CASSVEGLAGQPGELFF. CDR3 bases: TGTGCCAGCAGCGTGGAAGGACTAGCGGGACAGCCCGGGGAGCTGTTTTTT.